This TCR beta chain comes out of a study of T cell repertoires in cytomegalovirus infection. In this sample, this clonotype turned up a few times. Its specificity is unknown. The germline V gene has CDR1 SQVTM and CDR2 ANQGSEA. V shed 6 bases and J 4 bases; nucleotides not matched to a gene: 9. The CDR3 is 14 amino acids. TCRdb reanalysed the reads using MiXCR and keeps one entry per CDR3 protein. Of under 850,000 distinct CDR3 sequences listed, about 33% were seen once; the top ten hold around a sixth. The origin of this receptor is a human donor in good health (CMV status not recorded). Some clones in this sample may be carry-over from other donors' samples. The chain couples TRBV29-1 to TRBJ1-5; 7 nucleotides agree with TRBD1. The material sequenced was cultured PBMCs, taken from culture after CMV antigen stimulation. CDR3 DNA sequence: TGCAGCGTCGCCCAAGGGACAGCAAATCAGCCCCAGCATTTT. It translates to CSVAQGTANQPQHF.